The 31 T cell receptor beta chains given below trace back to one sample, sequenced in a study of glioma-infiltrating T cells after dendritic cell vaccination listed by TCRdb under 2016. Libraries were made using the immunoSEQ multiplex PCR assay. TCRdb stores this immuneACCESS table with in-frame sequences only. Part of the clones is absent; in the studies checked, under half of the shortfall reflects unresolved V genes, and no reason is known for the rest. Present in this sample are roughly 51,000 clones, 65% to 90% of which were seen just once. The ten largest clonotypes hold about 10% of the sample. The input for sequencing was blood, taken before dendritic cell vaccination. These receptors were collected from a human donor with glioblastoma.

The chain couples TRBV4-3 to TRBJ2-1; 9 positions agree with TRBD2. In germline, CDR1 is LGHNA, CDR2 YSLEER. V gave up 4 bases and J gave up 8 bases; unmatched junction bases: 6. This CDR3 is 14 amino acids long. The CDR3 loop reads CASSRRGLAHEQFF. The CDR3 nucleotides are TGCGCCAGCAGCCGACGGGGACTAGCTCATGAGCAGTTCTTC.

The J gene is TRBJ2-5, the V gene TRBV5-1, with D possibly being TRBD2 (6 bases). V lost 4 bases and J lost 0, with 10 bases in between. The CDR3 consists of 14 residues. Germline CDR1 is SGHRS and CDR2 is YFSETQ. CDR3 in amino acids: CASSGGTNQETQYF. CDR3 nucleotides: TGCGCCAGCAGCGGGGGGACGAACCAAGAGACCCAGTACTTC.

This clone came up a few times. The genes are TRBV6-5 and TRBJ2-1, with 11 nucleotides matching TRBD2. In germline, CDR1 is MNHEY, CDR2 SVGAGI. The CDR3 sequence is 14 residues long. The V segment lost 9 bases and the J segment 3 bases; nucleotides outside the gene matches: 4. This chain's CDR3 is CASGLAGHYNEQFF. CDR3 bases: TGTGCCAGTGGACTAGCGGGTCACTACAATGAGCAGTTCTTC.

The chain joins TRBV5-1 to TRBJ1-2, with no clear D. The CDR3 loop spans 13 amino acids. Trimming shortened V by 1 base and J by 5 bases, and 9 bases separated the two germline ends. The germline V gene has CDR1 SGHRS and CDR2 YFSETQ. The CDR3: CASSLQRAYGYTF. CDR3 bases: TGCGCCAGCAGCTTGCAACGAGCTTATGGCTACACCTTC.

CDR3 sequence reads: CASSPLWGQNTGELFF. CDR3 in DNA: TGTGCCAGCAGCCCCCTATGGGGGCAAAACACCGGGGAGCTGTTTTTT. The chain uses TRBV7-9 and TRBJ2-2, with D perhaps TRBD1 (6 bases). CDR3 length equals 16 residues. Germline-derived CDR1 and CDR2 are SEHNR and FQNEAQ (reference sequence). Trimming removed 5 bases from V and 2 bases from J, with 15 bases in between.

The rearrangement joins TRBV6-5 to TRBJ1-2; D ambiguous. The CDR3 loop spans 11 amino acids. V lost 7 bases and J 5 bases, leaving 8 bases between the germline ends. From germline, CDR1 is MNHEY and CDR2 SVGAGI. The CDR3 sequence is CASKREYGYTF. Written as DNA, the CDR3 is TGTGCCAGCAAGAGGGAGTATGGCTACACCTTC.

The gene calls are TRBV4-3 and TRBJ2-1, with a possible D match to TRBD1 (5 bases). Germline V CDR1 and CDR2: LGHNA, YSLEER. This CDR3 has 16 amino acids. V lost 0 bases to trimming and J lost 7 bases, with 16 bases between them. The chain's CDR3 is CASSQDTAPGLNEQFF. DNA for the CDR3: TGCGCCAGCAGCCAAGACACGGCCCCAGGGCTGAATGAGCAGTTCTTC.

The chain links TRBV4-1 to TRBJ2-1, with D possibly matching TRBD2 (6 bases). Germline V gene lookup returns CDR1 MGHRA and CDR2 YSYEKL. Trimming pared 0 bases from V and 8 bases from J, leaving 8 bases between. The CDR3 totals 13 residues. Here the CDR3 DNA reads TGCGCCAGCAGCCAAGATATAGCGGATGAGCAGTTCTTC. This translates into CASSQDIADEQFF.

This clone was seen only once. J is TRBJ2-2 and V is TRBV4-1; 7 bases are a match to TRBD1. Germline assignment: CDR1 MGHRA and CDR2 YSYEKL. V lost 0 bases, J lost 6 bases, and 7 bases stayed unmatched. This CDR3 region has 16 residues. Written as DNA, the CDR3 is TGCGCCAGCAGCCAAGAGGTCGTACAGGGGTCCGGGGAGCTGTTTTTT. Encoded protein: CASSQEVVQGSGELFF.

This clone was found a few times. This chain connects TRBV7-9 to TRBJ1-4; 7 bases line up with TRBD1. The V segment lost 5 bases and the J segment 7 bases; nucleotides outside the gene matches: 10. This CDR3 is built from 15 residues. The germline V gene encodes CDR1 SEHNR and CDR2 FQNEAQ (reference sequence). CDR3 sequence reads: CASSPRPQGGEKLFF. The CDR3 DNA reads TGTGCCAGCAGCCCTAGACCCCAGGGGGGTGAAAAACTGTTTTTT.

The chain joins TRBV2 to TRBJ1-2, with 9 bases lining up with TRBD1. Trimming cost V 6 bases and J 2 bases; bases outside gene matches: 4. CDR3 size: 14 residues. Germline CDR1 SNHLY, CDR2 FYNNEI. The CDR3 bases are TGTGCCAGCAGCGGGGGACAGGGCAACTATGGCTACACCTTC. Residues: CASSGGQGNYGYTF.

The V call is TRBV10-3, the J call TRBJ2-5, with D possibly TRBD2 on 6 matching bases. There are 13 residues in the CDR3. From germline, CDR1 is ENHRY and CDR2 SYGVKD. V dropped 7 bases and J dropped 5 bases, with 14 bases sitting between them. The CDR3 loop reads CAITRESGETQYF. The CDR3 nucleotides are TGTGCCATCACCCGGGAGTCCGGGGAGACCCAGTACTTC.

The V call is TRBV11-3, the J call TRBJ1-2, with 11 nucleotides matching TRBD1. Germline trimming cut 5 bases from V and 5 bases from J; bases unmatched to any gene: 10. CDR1 is SGHNT, CDR2 YENEEA, per germline. CDR3 length: 16 residues. This CDR3 reads CASSAGQGARRYGYTF. In nucleotides, the CDR3 is TGTGCCAGCAGCGCCGGACAGGGGGCGCGTCGATATGGCTACACCTTC.

The rearrangement joins TRBV6-1 to TRBJ1-1; weak D call: TRBD1 (6 bases). Germline lookup yields CDR1 MNHNS and CDR2 SASEGT. The CDR3 sequence is 16 residues long. Trimming cost V 2 bases and J 1 base, with 14 bases left between them. DNA for the CDR3: TGTGCCAGCAGTGAAATCACAGGGTTTTGGAACACTGAAGCTTTCTTT. It encodes CASSEITGFWNTEAFF.

This clone was counted only a few times. This CDR3 reads CASSQVLGRGPLHF. The CDR3 DNA reads as TGCGCCAGCAGCCAAGTCCTCGGCCGCGGACCCCTCCACTTT. The J gene is TRBJ1-6, the V gene TRBV4-1; unclear D gene. This CDR3 has 14 amino acids. Germline V gene data show CDR1 as MGHRA and CDR2 as YSYEKL. Trimming removed 1 base at V and 12 bases at J, with 13 bases between.

The chain couples TRBV27 to TRBJ1-4, with TRBD1 matching 9 bases. This CDR3 is 15 amino acids long. V shed 3 bases, J shed 10 bases, and the junction held 9 bases outside the gene matches. From germline, CDR1 is MNHEY and CDR2 SMNVEV (reference sequence). CDR3 protein: CASSFSGTGLRKLFF. CDR3 sequence (DNA): TGTGCCAGCAGTTTCTCCGGGACAGGGTTAAGAAAACTGTTTTTT.

In its sample, this clone was seen once. This sequence joins TRBV7-9 and TRBJ1-1; 10 bases match TRBD1. V shed 3 bases and J 5 bases; nucleotides not matched to a gene: 3. Germline CDR1 reads SEHNR; CDR2 reads FQNEAQ (reference sequence). The length of the CDR3 is 14 residues. CDR3 amino acids: CASSFRTGGTEAFF. The CDR3 nucleotides are TGTGCCAGCAGCTTTAGGACAGGGGGGACTGAAGCTTTCTTT.

V usage is TRBV30 and J usage is TRBJ1-6; D unresolved. V lost 0 bases and J lost 12, with 9 bases in between. Germline V gene data show CDR1 as GTSNPN and CDR2 as SVGIG (reference sequence). The CDR3 sequence is 12 residues long. CDR3: CAWSVGSLPLHF. As DNA, the CDR3 is TGTGCCTGGAGTGTCGGGTCTCTACCCCTCCACTTT.

This sequence joins TRBV5-1 and TRBJ2-7; the match to TRBD1 covers 8 bases. J lost 1 base, V lost 0 bases, and 6 bases had no gene match. This CDR3 region has 16 residues. Germline assignment: CDR1 SGHRS and CDR2 YFSETQ. The CDR3 is CASSLADRGGSYEQYF. The CDR3 nucleotides read TGCGCCAGCAGCTTGGCCGACAGGGGCGGATCCTACGAGCAGTACTTC.

V usage is TRBV19 and J usage is TRBJ2-3; 9 positions match TRBD1. Germline loops: CDR1 LNHDA, CDR2 SQIVND (reference sequence). CDR3 length: 15 amino acids. Germline trimming cut 3 bases from V and 1 base from J; bases unmatched to any gene: 2. CDR3 in DNA: TGTGCCAGTAGTATTGGGACAGGGCGCACAGATACGCAGTATTTT. Translated: CASSIGTGRTDTQYF.

The J gene is TRBJ2-2, the V gene TRBV6-6, with 7 nucleotides matching TRBD1. Germline CDR1 MNHNY, CDR2 SVGAGI (reference sequence). There are 14 residues in the CDR3. After removal of 2 bases from V and 8 bases from J, the junction contained 5 bases not matched to a gene. The CDR3: CASSYKGAAGELFF. CDR3 sequence (DNA): TGTGCCAGCAGTTACAAGGGGGCCGCTGGGGAGCTGTTTTTT.

In DNA form, the CDR3 reads TGTGCCAGCAGCCAAGGCGCGAGAGCTAGCGGGGGCGGCTCTATAGAGACCCAGTACTTC. Translated, it gives CASSQGARASGGGSIETQYF. The chain couples TRBV4-2 to TRBJ2-5; 10 nucleotides agree with TRBD2. The V and J ends lost 1 base and 4 bases, in that order; junction bases with no gene match: 18. Germline assignment: CDR1 LGHNA and CDR2 YNFKEQ. CDR3 length equals 20 residues.

The chain carries TRBV7-2 and TRBJ2-7, with a tentative D call TRBD2 (7 bases). Germline-derived CDR1 and CDR2 are SGHTA and FQGNSA. Trimming removed 1 base from V and 7 bases from J, with 14 bases in between. The CDR3 is made up of 14 amino acids. The CDR3 is CASSLGGGPGEQYF. In DNA form, the CDR3 reads TGTGCCAGCAGCTTAGGGGGGGGCCCGGGAGAGCAGTACTTC.

The gene calls are TRBV4-1 and TRBJ2-1; TRBD2 might be the D (6 bases). Trimming removed 4 bases at V and 2 bases at J, with 15 bases between. This CDR3 contains 16 residues. Per the germline V gene, CDR1 is MGHRA and CDR2 is YSYEKL. CDR3 sequence (DNA): TGCGCCAGCAGCCTATCCGCGGGGACTCCCTACAATGAGCAGTTCTTC. Its protein product is CASSLSAGTPYNEQFF.

The rearrangement uses TRBV30 and TRBJ1-2, with 7 bases fitting TRBD1. The length of the CDR3 is 10 residues. V gave up 4 bases and J gave up 7 bases; unmatched junction bases: 0. Germline V gene data show CDR1 as GTSNPN and CDR2 as SVGIG (reference sequence). The CDR3 is CAWKGAGYTF. CDR3 nucleotide sequence: TGTGCCTGGAAGGGGGCTGGCTACACCTTC.

This rearrangement joins TRBV5-1 to TRBJ2-5; D gene ambiguous. The germline gives CDR1 SGHRS, CDR2 YFSETQ. The CDR3 spans 14 residues. The V end lost 4 bases, the J end lost 1 base, and 11 bases lay between the germline ends. The CDR3 region is CASSLGARQETQYF. In DNA, the CDR3 is TGCGCCAGCAGCCTCGGAGCTCGCCAAGAGACCCAGTACTTC.

The chain carries TRBV5-1 and TRBJ2-3; 10 positions agree with TRBD2. The CDR3 has 12 amino acids. CDR1 and CDR2 from the germline V gene are SGHRS and YFSETQ. V trimming: 5 bases; J trimming: 6 bases; junction bases outside the gene matches: 0. CDR3 protein: CASRLAGDTQYF. CDR3 nucleotides: TGCGCCAGCAGACTAGCGGGGGATACGCAGTATTTT.

The chain combines TRBV10-3 with TRBJ1-4; no firm D call. V was clipped by 0 bases and J by 0 bases, with 8 bases between them. Germline CDR1 and CDR2: ENHRY and SYGVKD. The length of the CDR3 is 16 residues. The CDR3 DNA is TGTGCCATCAGTGAGTCAGGCGGAGCAACTAATGAAAAACTGTTTTTT. This translates into CAISESGGATNEKLFF.

The rearrangement uses TRBV2 and TRBJ2-5, with 15 bases matching TRBD2. Germline lookup yields CDR1 SNHLY and CDR2 FYNNEI. The CDR3 extends over 16 amino acids. The V and J ends lost 4 bases and 5 bases, in that order; junction bases with no gene match: 5. The CDR3 DNA reads TGTGCCAGCAGTGGGACTAGCGGGGGGGCCCGGGAGACCCAGTACTTC. Translation gives CASSGTSGGARETQYF.

This sequence joins TRBV4-2 and TRBJ2-3; D is unresolved. Germline lookup yields CDR1 LGHNA and CDR2 YNFKEQ. V gave up 0 bases and J gave up 0 bases, with 10 bases separating them. This CDR3 is 16 amino acids long. CDR3 DNA sequence: TGTGCCAGCAGCCAAGAAGGCAGGTCTAGCACAGATACGCAGTATTTT. Translation: CASSQEGRSSTDTQYF.

The chain recombines TRBV4-1 with TRBJ1-2; no clear D. This CDR3 spans 15 amino acids. V was shortened by 1 base and J by 1 base, with 10 bases between the two germline ends. Germline CDR1 and CDR2: MGHRA and YSYEKL. The CDR3 loop reads CASSQATAINYGYTF. The DNA for the CDR3 is TGCGCCAGCAGCCAAGCCACTGCCATTAACTATGGCTACACCTTC.